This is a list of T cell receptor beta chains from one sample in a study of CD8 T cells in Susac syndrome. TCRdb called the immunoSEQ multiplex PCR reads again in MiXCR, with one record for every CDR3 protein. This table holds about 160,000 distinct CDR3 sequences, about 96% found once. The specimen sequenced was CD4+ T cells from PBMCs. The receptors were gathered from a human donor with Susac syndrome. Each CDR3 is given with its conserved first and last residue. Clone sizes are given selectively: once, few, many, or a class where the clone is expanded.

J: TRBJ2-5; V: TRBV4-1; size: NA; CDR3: CASSQPGQASETQYF
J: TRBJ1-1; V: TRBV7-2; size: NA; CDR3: CASSLAVSPDTEAFF
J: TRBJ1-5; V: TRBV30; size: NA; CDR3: CAWSAQGGNQPQHF
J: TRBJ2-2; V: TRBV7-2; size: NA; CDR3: CASSTWTGRNGELFF
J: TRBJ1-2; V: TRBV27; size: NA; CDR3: CASSSDGAHVANYGYTF
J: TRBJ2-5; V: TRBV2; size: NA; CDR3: CASSYRDRQETQYF
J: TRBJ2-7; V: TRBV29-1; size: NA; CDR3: CSVEGWAGATYEQYF
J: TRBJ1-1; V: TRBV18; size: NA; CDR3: CASSSGVTEAFF
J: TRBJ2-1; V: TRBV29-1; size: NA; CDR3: CSVVWSVGRDEQFF
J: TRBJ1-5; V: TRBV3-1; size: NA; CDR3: CASSRHESAGPQHF
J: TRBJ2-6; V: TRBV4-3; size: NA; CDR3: CASSHAPPNRVSGANVLTF
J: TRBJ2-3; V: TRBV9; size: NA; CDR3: CASSPHGSGGGTDTQYF
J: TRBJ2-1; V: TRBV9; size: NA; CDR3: CASSGQGRNEQFF
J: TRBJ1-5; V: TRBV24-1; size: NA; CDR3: CATSDYQEQPQHF
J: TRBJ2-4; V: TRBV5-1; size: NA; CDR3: CASSSTGRQNIQYF
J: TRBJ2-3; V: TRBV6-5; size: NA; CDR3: CASSYGGAGADTQYF
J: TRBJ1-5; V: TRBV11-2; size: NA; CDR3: CASSTQSNQPQHF
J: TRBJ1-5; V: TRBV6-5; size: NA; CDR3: CASSYEGNQPQHF
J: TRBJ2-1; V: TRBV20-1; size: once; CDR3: CSAISGTINEQFF
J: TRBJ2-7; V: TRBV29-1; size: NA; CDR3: CSVEEASYEQYF
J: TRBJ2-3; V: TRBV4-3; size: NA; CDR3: CASSPDRHTDTQYF
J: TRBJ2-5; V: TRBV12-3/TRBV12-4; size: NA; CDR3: CASSFSGAGQETQYF
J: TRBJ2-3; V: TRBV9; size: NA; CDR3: CASTTGGISTDTQYF
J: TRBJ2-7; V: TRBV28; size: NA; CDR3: CASSLLFGVQYF
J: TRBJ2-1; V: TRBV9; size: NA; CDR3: CASSVGSSYNEQFF
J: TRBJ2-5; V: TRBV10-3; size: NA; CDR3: CAISDSDRGQETQYF
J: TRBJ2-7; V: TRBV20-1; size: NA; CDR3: CSAHRRGQGPSYEQYF